This note documents a single T cell receptor beta chain sequence. The data derive from a study of shared clonotypes between healthy human individuals. Recent acute infections and vaccinations were absent in the healthy HIV-negative adult donors. CD4+ cells yielded CD45RA+ naive and CD45RA-negative memory subsets. Assay: immunoSEQ multiplex PCR; the TCRdb copy retains only in-frame clones and omits some. The sample records about 2.3 million clones, 90% to 95% being singletons. V shed 4 bases and J shed 4 bases, with 10 bases lying between them. Per the germline V gene, CDR1 is SQVTM and CDR2 is ANQGSEA. This CDR3 comprises 12 residues.

This sequence was found in a man younger than 35 in good health. Some clones in this sample may be carry-over from other donors' samples. The specimen sequenced was naive CD4+ T cells from PBMCs. The subset was: CD45RA+ positively selected. The gene calls are TRBV29-1 and TRBJ2-5, with D perhaps matching TRBD1 or TRBD2 (5 bases each). CDR3 nucleotides: TGCAGCGTTGGGGCAGGGACAGAGACCCAGTACTTC. It specifies CSVGAGTETQYF.